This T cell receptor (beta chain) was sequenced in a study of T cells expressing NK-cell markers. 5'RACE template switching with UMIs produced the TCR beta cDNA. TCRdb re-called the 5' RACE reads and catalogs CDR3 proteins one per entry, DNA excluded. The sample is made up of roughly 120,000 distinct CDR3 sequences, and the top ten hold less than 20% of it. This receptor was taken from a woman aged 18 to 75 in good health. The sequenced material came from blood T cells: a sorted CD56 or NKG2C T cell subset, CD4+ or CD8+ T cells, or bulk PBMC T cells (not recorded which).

This chain's CDR3 is CASSVGRAGLEQYF. The chain has TRBV9 and TRBJ2-7. CDR3 length: 14 amino acids. CDR1 and CDR2 (germline): SGDLS, YYNGEE.